This T cell receptor beta chain originates from a study of shared clonotypes between healthy human individuals. Data came from immunoSEQ multiplex PCR; TCRdb stores just in-frame clones and leaves some out. The sample records about 700,000 clones, roughly 94% being singletons. Terminally differentiated effector memory CD45RA+ cells were left out of the naive CD8 fraction, which was CD45RO-negative and positively selected for CCR7. The origin of this receptor is a man between 25 and 39 years old in good health. The specimen sequenced was naive CD8+ T cells sorted from blood.

Here the CDR3 DNA reads TGCGCCAGCAGCTTGGCCCCGACGCGGTCGAGTGAAGCTTTCTTT. It specifies CASSLAPTRSSEAFF. The chain uses TRBV5-1 and TRBJ1-1, with D unresolved. The CDR3 covers 15 residues. The germline V and J ends were trimmed by 0 bases and 7 bases, with 16 bases remaining between them. Germline lookup yields CDR1 SGHRS and CDR2 YFSETQ. The variable domain in full, completed from reference TRBV5-1 and TRBJ1-1, reads KAGVTQTPRYLIKTRGQQVTLSCSPISGHRSVSWYQQTPGQGLQFLFEYFSETQRNKGNFPGRFSGRQFSNSRSEMNVSTLELGDSALYLCASSLAPTRSSEAFFGQGTRLTVV.